What follows are 3 T cell receptor beta chains derived from one specimen sequenced in a study of blood T cell repertoires in COVID-19. Some clones are missing from TCRdb's copy, which holds only in-frame ones; the method was immunoSEQ multiplex PCR. The sample consists of approximately 46,000 clones, about 85% of them appearing once. Material: peripheral blood. All receptors derive from a human donor in a cohort sampled during active COVID-19.

This chain joins TRBV11-2 and TRBJ1-1, with 7 nucleotides matching TRBD1. CDR1 and CDR2 (germline): SGHAT, FQNNGV. Unmatched junction bases numbered 6, after V lost 5 bases and J lost 0 bases. The CDR3 sequence is 15 residues long. For the CDR3, the DNA is TGTGCCAGCAGCGTCGGGACAGCCATGAACACTGAAGCTTTCTTT. Protein product: CASSVGTAMNTEAFF.

This chain links TRBV7-5 with TRBJ2-3; the DNA was not compared with TRBD1, the D call given in the table. TRBV7-5 is deemed a pseudogene. The length of the CDR3 is 16 residues. CDR3 sequence (DNA): TGTGCCAGAAGCTTAGAGGGACAGGATGGTACAGATACGCAGTATTTT. It yields the protein CARSLEGQDGTDTQYF.

This clone was observed a handful of times. This sample includes further DNA sequences coding for the same CDR3. Here the CDR3 reads CSVTGAFF. CDR3 sequence (DNA): TGCAGCGTAACGGGTGCTTTCTTT. The rearrangement joins TRBV29-1 to TRBJ1-1; D gene uncertain. The CDR3 is made up of 8 amino acids. Trimming took 6 bases from V and 11 from J, leaving 7 bases between them. Germline assignment: CDR1 SQVTM and CDR2 ANQGSEA.